This T cell receptor beta chain was sequenced in a study of immune evolution from preneoplasia to lung adenocarcinoma (dated by TCRdb to the early 2020s). Concerning the study at large: HLA loss of heterozygosity was seen in about 7.6%, 15% and 36% of AIS, MIA and ADC lesions, and in no AAH lesions. The study profiled immune contexture across lung adenocarcinoma precursors and invasive adenocarcinoma using immune gene expression, TCR sequencing and multiplex immunofluorescence. Resected precursor lesions (AAH, AIS, MIA) and invasive adenocarcinomas were each compared against paired morphologically normal lung tissue. The sample size was set by how many specimens were available, not by a prior power calculation. The immune data were combined with whole exome sequencing and methylation data from the same cohort of nodules. A total of 40 to 65 patients with pulmonary nodules who underwent surgical resection were included in the overall cohort. A total of approximately 56 patients contributed TCR sequencing data. It was reported in the study that approximately 100 samples were used for TCR sequencing. POLYSOLVER was used to infer Class I HLA alleles from exome data, and LOHHLA was used to detect allele-specific HLA loss. Points the paper makes about the study in general: Clonality was highest in normal lung, while later-stage lesions appeared to show lower clonality but higher T cell density and diversity. KRAS-mutant nodules showed the highest T cell clonality compared with EGFR-mutant or double wild-type lesions. The highest top T cell clone frequencies were observed in normal lung, and a progressive decrease in top T cell clone frequencies appeared to occur from AAH through AIS, MIA and invasive adenocarcinoma. The findings reflected association rather than direct causation, and larger cohorts with long-term follow-up and longitudinal biopsies were considered necessary. Because all patients came from Japan and China, whether the findings apply to Western populations was uncertain.

This clone has only one observation. The antigen it binds to is not known. Per-base quality was not reported, and no clone a single base away is much larger than it. Patients underwent resection in Japan or China between about 2014 and 2017. Histologic diagnosis of each case was confirmed independently by two lung cancer pathologists on H&E slides. Premalignant or tumor cells were enriched for nucleic acid extraction by macro-dissection performed after pathologic assessment. DNA was isolated from FFPE tissue using the AllPrep DNA/RNA FFPE Kit. CDR1 and CDR2 are drawn from the germline V gene (reference sequence): GTSNPN, SVGIG. The trim is 0 bases for V and 5 bases for J, with a gap of 10 bases between the germline ends. There are 13 amino acids in the CDR3, from cysteine to phenylalanine inclusive. The CDR3 DNA has 39 bases and is translated from base 1. TCR beta CDR3 regions were sequenced from DNA using the immunoSEQ hsTCRbeta Kit. The paper's data handling went like this. TCR sequencing data were analysed with the ImmunoSEQ Analyzer. T cell clonality was defined as 1 minus Pielou's evenness computed on productive rearrangements. T cell diversity was measured with the inverse Simpson index on productive templates. T cell density was TCR beta template counts normalized to usable DNA, estimated by amplifying and sequencing housekeeping genes. TCR metrics were compared across histologic stages using two-sided Kruskal-Wallis tests. Not all clones reach the TCRdb copy of this immuneACCESS table, which keeps in-frame sequences only. Checked studies attribute under half of the gap to unresolved V genes and leave the rest unexplained. The V and J calls and the clone size are those of that table, but D and trimming were determined from the DNA. For this sample the table gives roughly 6,300 clones, of which 76% were detected only once. 7.5% to 9.5% of the sample belongs to the ten largest clones.

Sequencing used FFPE minimally invasive lung adenocarcinoma tissue. This specimen's cell subset or site label, interpreted: micro-invasive lung adenocarcinoma (MIA). This clonotype was obtained from a person aged 60-79 years with lung adenocarcinoma. The rearranged chain carries TRBV30 and TRBJ2-5; the D region possibly corresponds to TRBD1 (5 bases align). For the CDR3, the sequence is CAWSVGAGETQYF. The DNA sequence is given as TGTGCCTGGAGTGTAGGGGCTGGGGAGACCCAGTACTTC.